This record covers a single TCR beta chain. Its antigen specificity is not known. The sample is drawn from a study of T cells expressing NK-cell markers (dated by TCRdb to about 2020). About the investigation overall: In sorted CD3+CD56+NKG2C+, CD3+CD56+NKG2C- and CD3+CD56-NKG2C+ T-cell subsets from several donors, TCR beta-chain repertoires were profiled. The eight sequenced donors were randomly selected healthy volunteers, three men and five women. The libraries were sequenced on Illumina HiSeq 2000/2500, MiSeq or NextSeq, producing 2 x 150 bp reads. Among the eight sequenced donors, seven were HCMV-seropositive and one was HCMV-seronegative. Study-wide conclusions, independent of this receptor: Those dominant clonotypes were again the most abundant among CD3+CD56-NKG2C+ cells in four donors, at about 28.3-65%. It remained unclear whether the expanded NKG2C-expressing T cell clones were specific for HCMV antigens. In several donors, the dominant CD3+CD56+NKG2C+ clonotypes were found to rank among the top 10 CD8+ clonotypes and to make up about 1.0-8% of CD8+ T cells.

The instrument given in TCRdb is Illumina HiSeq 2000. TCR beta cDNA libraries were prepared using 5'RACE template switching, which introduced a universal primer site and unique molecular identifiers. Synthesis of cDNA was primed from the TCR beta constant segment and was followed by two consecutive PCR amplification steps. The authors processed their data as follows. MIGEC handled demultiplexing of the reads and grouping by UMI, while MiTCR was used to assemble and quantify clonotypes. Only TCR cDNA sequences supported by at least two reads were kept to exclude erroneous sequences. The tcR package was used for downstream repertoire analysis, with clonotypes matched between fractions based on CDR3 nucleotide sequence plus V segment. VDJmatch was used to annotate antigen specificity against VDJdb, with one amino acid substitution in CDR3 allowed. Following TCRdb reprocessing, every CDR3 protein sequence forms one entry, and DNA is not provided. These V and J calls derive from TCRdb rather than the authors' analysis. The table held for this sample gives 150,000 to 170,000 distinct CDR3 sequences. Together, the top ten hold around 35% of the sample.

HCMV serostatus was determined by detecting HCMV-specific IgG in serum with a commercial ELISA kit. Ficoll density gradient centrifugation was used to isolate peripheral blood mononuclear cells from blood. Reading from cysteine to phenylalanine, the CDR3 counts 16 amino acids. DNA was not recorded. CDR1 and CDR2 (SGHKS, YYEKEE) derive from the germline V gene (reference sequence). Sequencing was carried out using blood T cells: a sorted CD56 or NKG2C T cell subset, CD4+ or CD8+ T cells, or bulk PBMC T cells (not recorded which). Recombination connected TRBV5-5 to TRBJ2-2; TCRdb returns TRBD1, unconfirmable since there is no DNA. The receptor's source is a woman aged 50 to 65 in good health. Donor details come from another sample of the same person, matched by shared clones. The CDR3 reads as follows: CASSWGTGGRTGELFF.